Given below is one T cell receptor beta chain in context. The antigen is undetermined. The data were obtained in a study of identical twins. Study-level results: Beta out-of-frame sequences displayed a weaker excess of sharing between twins. Carriage of fewer insertions was seen in abundant cord blood beta clonotypes, whereas memory repertoires showed none.

Deletions cut 0 bases from V and 5 bases from J, with 8 bases between. This CDR3 has 14 amino acids. CDR1 is MGHRA, CDR2 YSYEKL, per germline. Through template switching, a universal primer site was introduced, and the cDNA contained unique molecular identifiers. MiXCR was run by TCRdb on the 5' RACE reads, yielding one entry per CDR3 protein. The sample consists of 1.5 million to 2 million distinct CDR3 sequences, more than 30% of them appearing once. Sequencing was done on a sample of cord blood. V usage is TRBV4-1 and J usage is TRBJ2-1; D is possibly TRBD2 (5 bases). This TCR came from a newborn girl in good health. DNA of the CDR3: TGCGCCAGCAGCCAAGAGCGGGTAAACAATGAGCAGTTCTTC. Translated, it gives CASSQERVNNEQFF.